These 29 T cell receptor beta chains share one sample of origin, sequenced in a study of blood T cell repertoires in COVID-19. Libraries were prepared by immunoSEQ multiplex PCR; TCRdb keeps only in-frame clonotypes and omits some of them. Of 70,000 or so clones in the sample, approximately 85% were seen once. Sequenced: peripheral blood. These receptors originate from a woman of 80 years or more with active or convalescent COVID-19.

This clone was recorded once. The chain is built from TRBV29-1 and TRBJ2-1; the D is unclear. Trimming removed 1 base at V and 5 bases at J, with 6 bases between. This CDR3 has 12 amino acids. Germline V gives CDR1 SQVTM, CDR2 ANQGSEA. The CDR3 DNA reads as TGCAGCGTTGAAGTCTTTAACAATGAGCAGTTCTTC. Amino acids: CSVEVFNNEQFF.

This rearrangement joins TRBV5-1 to TRBJ2-7; no firm D call. Germline V lookup: CDR1 SGHRS, CDR2 YFSETQ. The ends were cut back, 0 bases at V and 9 bases at J, with 19 bases in the middle. The CDR3 spans 15 residues. The CDR3 coding sequence is TGCGCCAGCAGCTTGGATTCCCGAGGCCCTTTGGTGCAGTACTTC. Its translation: CASSLDSRGPLVQYF.

V is TRBV5-8 and J is TRBJ1-6; D may be TRBD1 (6 bases). V was trimmed by 5 bases and J by 6 bases, leaving 18 bases between them. Per germline, CDR1 SGHTS and CDR2 YDEGEE. CDR3 length equals 16 residues. In DNA, the CDR3 is TGTGCCAGCAGTTGGGGTTTGAGCAGGGGTAATTCACCCCTCCACTTT. It yields the protein CASSWGLSRGNSPLHF.

V and J are TRBV12-3 or TRBV12-4 and TRBJ1-2, with D maybe TRBD1 (5 bases). The CDR3 has 11 residues. Trimming left V 3 bases short and J 8 bases short, with 7 bases between. The CDR3 DNA is TGTGCCAGCAGTTTTCGACAGGGCTACACCTTC. This sequence encodes CASSFRQGYTF.

The sample holds many counts of this clone. V usage is TRBV7-3 and J usage is TRBJ2-3; 8 bases line up with TRBD2. Germline V gene data show CDR1 as SGHTA and CDR2 as FQGTGA. The CDR3 is made up of 15 amino acids. Trimming at V came to 5 bases and at J to 1 base, leaving 5 bases not matched to a gene. The CDR3 DNA reads as TGTGCCAGCAGCCCAGATAGCGGGGGCACAGATACGCAGTATTTT. Translating gives CASSPDSGGTDTQYF.

The chain joins TRBV19 to TRBJ1-2; D might be TRBD1 (5 bases). Deletions cut 3 bases from V and 7 bases from J, with 12 bases between. The CDR3 sequence is 13 residues long. Germline V lookup: CDR1 LNHDA, CDR2 SQIVND (reference sequence). CDR3 coding DNA: TGTGCCAGTAGTATGTTCCAGGGAGGTGGCTACACCTTC. It is translated as CASSMFQGGGYTF.

The chain links TRBV7-6 to TRBJ2-2; 10 nucleotides line up with TRBD1. The CDR3 loop spans 17 amino acids. CDR1 SGHVS and CDR2 FNYEAQ come from the germline V gene. V shed 4 bases, J shed 2 bases, and the junction held 7 bases outside the gene matches. The CDR3 DNA sequence: TGTGCCAGCAGCTCAGGCCGGGACAGGGGTAACACCGGGGAGCTGTTTTTT. Translated, it gives CASSSGRDRGNTGELFF.

The chain recombines TRBV7-2 with TRBJ1-4; 9 bases align to TRBD1. The CDR3 has 16 residues. Per germline, CDR1 SGHTA and CDR2 FQGNSA. The V gene end was trimmed by 3 bases and the J gene end by 4 bases; junction bases not matched to a gene: 6. The CDR3 region is CASSFGPTGGNEKLFF. DNA for the CDR3: TGTGCCAGCAGCTTTGGCCCGACAGGGGGTAATGAAAAACTGTTTTTT.

The chain carries TRBV19 and TRBJ1-1; possible D gene TRBD1, 5 bases. This CDR3 has 13 residues. Germline V CDR1 and CDR2: LNHDA, SQIVND (reference sequence). V lost 3 bases and J lost 8, with 13 bases in between. The CDR3 nucleotides are TGTGCCAGTAGTATCAATCCGCAGGGCGAAGCTTTCTTT. This gives the protein CASSINPQGEAFF.

This rearrangement joins TRBV7-9 to TRBJ1-2; unclear D gene. Germline V gives CDR1 SEHNR, CDR2 FQNEAQ (reference sequence). V lost 4 bases to trimming and J lost 4 bases, with 4 bases between them. The CDR3 spans 11 residues. The CDR3 nucleotides read TGTGCCAGCAGCTCGGGCTATGGCTACACCTTC. Translation gives CASSSGYGYTF.

This sequence joins TRBV9 and TRBJ2-5, with D perhaps TRBD1 (6 bases). V lost 5 bases and J lost 0, with 11 bases in between. Germline assignment: CDR1 SGDLS and CDR2 YYNGEE. This CDR3 region has 14 residues. The CDR3 DNA is TGTGCCAGCAGTTGGGGGCAGTACCAAGAGACCCAGTACTTC. It yields the protein CASSWGQYQETQYF.

This clone was seen only a few times. The V gene is TRBV9, the J gene TRBJ2-2; D possibly corresponds to TRBD2 (6 bases). The CDR3 totals 14 residues. Trimming shortened V by 4 bases and J by 8 bases, and 15 bases separated the two germline ends. CDR1 and CDR2 (germline): SGDLS, YYNGEE. The CDR3 DNA reads as TGTGCCAGCAGCACCGGGGGTGGTCGAGGGGAGCTGTTTTTT. It specifies CASSTGGGRGELFF.

The chain links TRBV15 to TRBJ1-5; D remains unclear. The CDR3 is made up of 13 amino acids. The V end was cut by 1 base, the J end by 5 bases, with 6 bases between. In germline, CDR1 is LNHNV, CDR2 YYDKDF (reference sequence). The CDR3 here is CATSRGADQPQHF. The CDR3 region has the DNA TGTGCCACCAGCAGAGGTGCAGATCAGCCCCAGCATTTT.

The chain combines TRBV25-1 with TRBJ2-2, with 10 positions matching TRBD1. CDR3 length: 16 residues. The J segment lost 0 bases and the V segment lost 3 bases, leaving 1 base of the junction unmatched. The germline V gene encodes CDR1 MGHDK and CDR2 SYGVNS. The DNA for the CDR3 is TGTGCCAGCAGTGAGGGGACAGGGGCGAACACCGGGGAGCTGTTTTTT. Amino acid sequence: CASSEGTGANTGELFF.

The V and J genes are TRBV6-6 and TRBJ2-1; a possible D gene is TRBD2 (7 bases). CDR1 MNHNY and CDR2 SVGAGI come from the germline V gene (reference sequence). CDR3 length: 14 residues. Trimming cost V 4 bases and J 8 bases, with 15 bases left between them. CDR3 coding DNA: TGTGCCAGCAGTTTCCGACAGGCGGGGGATGAGCAGTTCTTC. It encodes CASSFRQAGDEQFF.

This clone was observed a few times. The chain combines TRBV15 with TRBJ2-1, with 7 bases matching TRBD1. The CDR3 is 16 amino acids. V gave up 0 bases and J gave up 2 bases; unmatched junction bases: 4. Germline V gives CDR1 LNHNV, CDR2 YYDKDF (reference sequence). The CDR3 sequence is CATSRDRGQPYNEQFF. The CDR3 nucleotides read TGTGCCACCAGCAGAGATAGGGGGCAGCCCTACAATGAGCAGTTCTTC.

The chain links TRBV21-1 to TRBJ1-5; the listed D gene, TRBD1, was not tested against the DNA. TRBV21-1 is listed as a pseudogene. The CDR3 contains 15 residues. The chain's CDR3 is CASSKERGTGEPQHF. The CDR3 nucleotides read TGTGCCAGCAGCAAAGAGCGTGGGACAGGGGAGCCCCAGCATTTT.

This clone occurred once. The chain is built from TRBV7-3 and TRBJ1-1; tentatively, D is TRBD1 (6 bases). V lost 4 bases and J 1 base, leaving 10 bases between the germline ends. Germline V gene data show CDR1 as SGHTA and CDR2 as FQGTGA. The CDR3 is 14 amino acids. CDR3 sequence: CASSSSGQNTEAFF. In DNA form, the CDR3 reads TGTGCCAGCAGCTCCTCGGGACAGAACACTGAAGCTTTCTTT.

The chain is built from TRBV5-5 and TRBJ2-6, with D possibly TRBD2 on 5 matching bases. This CDR3 region has 15 residues. V lost 0 bases, J lost 1 base, and 5 bases lay in between. In germline, CDR1 is SGHKS, CDR2 YYEKEE (reference sequence). In nucleotides, the CDR3 is TGTGCCAGCAGCTTGGCGGGGTCTGGGGCCAACGTCCTGACTTTC. Translated, it gives CASSLAGSGANVLTF.

The V call is TRBV28, the J call TRBJ1-2; 7 bases align to TRBD1. The CDR3 has 15 amino acids. Unmatched junction bases numbered 11, after V lost 6 bases and J lost 4 bases. Germline values: CDR1 MDHEN, CDR2 SYDVKM. In DNA form, the CDR3 reads TGTGCCAGCAGCGTTGGGACAGATAGTATCTATGGCTACACCTTC. It codes for CASSVGTDSIYGYTF.

The chain recombines TRBV14 with TRBJ1-6, with unresolved D. The CDR3 covers 13 residues. Between the trimmed V and J ends, which lost 0 bases and 9 bases, there was a span of 6 bases. Germline CDR1 SGHDN, CDR2 FVKESK. For the CDR3, the DNA is TGTGCCAGCAGCCAAGAACTCCTTTCACCCCTCCACTTT. It codes for CASSQELLSPLHF.

The V gene is TRBV14, the J gene TRBJ2-3, with D possibly matching TRBD1 (5 bases). This CDR3 is 16 amino acids long. The V end lost 3 bases, the J end lost 3 bases, and 16 bases lay between the germline ends. The germline gives CDR1 SGHDN, CDR2 FVKESK. CDR3 in DNA: TGTGCCAGCAGCCAGGAGTTTGGGGCAGCGACAGATACGCAGTATTTT. Amino acids: CASSQEFGAATDTQYF.

The chain links TRBV5-1 to TRBJ1-2; D is unresolved. The germline V gene encodes CDR1 SGHRS and CDR2 YFSETQ. V gave up 7 bases and J gave up 4 bases, with 20 bases separating them. CDR3 length: 15 amino acids. CDR3 DNA: TGCGCCAGCGGAGTCAGCGGAGACGGCACCTATGGCTACACCTTC. Protein: CASGVSGDGTYGYTF.

This clone was counted between two and nine times. V usage is TRBV12-5 and J usage is TRBJ2-2; possible D gene TRBD1, 5 bases. The germline gives CDR1 LGHNT, CDR2 FRNRAP. CDR3 size: 17 residues. Trimming left V 4 bases short and J 3 bases short, with 18 bases between. In nucleotides, the CDR3 is TGTGCTAGTGGTTCATTTCGACCAGACAGCTACACCGGGGAGCTGTTTTTT. Translated: CASGSFRPDSYTGELFF. Complete variable domain (other parts from reference TRBV12-5 and TRBJ2-2): DARVTQTPRHKVTEMGQEVTMRCQPILGHNTVFWYRQTMMQGLELLAYFRNRAPLDDSGMPKDRFSAEMPDATLATLKIQPSEPRDSAVYFCASGSFRPDSYTGELFFGEGSRLTVL.

V and J are TRBV30 and TRBJ1-2; TRBD1 agrees at 9 bases. V lost 2 bases, J lost 2 bases, and 6 bases stayed unmatched. CDR1 GTSNPN and CDR2 SVGIG come from the germline V gene (reference sequence). This CDR3 is 15 amino acids long. CDR3 residues: CAWSPDRGSNYGYTF. CDR3 nucleotides: TGTGCCTGGAGTCCTGACAGGGGGTCAAACTATGGCTACACCTTC.

For this clone: Compared with germline, one end of the junction differs, possibly owing to a read error. The rearrangement joins TRBV5-5 to TRBJ1-2; D might be TRBD1 (5 bases). Per germline, CDR1 SGHKS and CDR2 YYEKEE (reference sequence). This CDR3 contains 14 residues. CDR3 amino acids: CASSGGTRDYGYTF. The CDR3, as DNA: TGTGCCAGCAGCGGAGGGACCAGGGACTACGGCTACACCTTC. The variable domain in full, with the rest retrieved from reference TRBV5-5 and TRBJ1-2, is DAGVTQSPTHLIKTRGQQVTLRCSPISGHKSVSWYQQVLGQGPQFIFQYYEKEERGRGNFPDRFSARQFPNYSSELNVNALLLGDSALYLCASSGGTRDYGYTFGSGTRLTVV.

This rearrangement joins TRBV12-5 to TRBJ1-5, with no clear D. Trimming took off 4 bases at V and 6 bases at J, with 13 bases between the two ends. The germline V gene encodes CDR1 LGHNT and CDR2 FRNRAP. The CDR3 is made up of 14 amino acids. CDR3 region: CASGSGVHGQPQHF. In nucleotides, the CDR3 is TGTGCTAGTGGTTCCGGGGTCCATGGTCAGCCCCAGCATTTT.

The chain employs TRBV4-3 and TRBJ2-1, with D unresolved. Per germline, CDR1 LGHNA and CDR2 YSLEER. The CDR3 is made up of 15 amino acids. Trimming left V 0 bases short and J 5 bases short, with 11 bases between. The CDR3 region is CASSQEYPDNNEQFF. DNA for the CDR3: TGCGCCAGCAGCCAAGAATACCCAGACAACAATGAGCAGTTCTTC.

The gene calls are TRBV18 and TRBJ1-6; the D gene is possibly TRBD1 (6 bases). Per germline, CDR1 KGHSH and CDR2 LQKENI. The CDR3 contains 16 residues. Deletions cut 5 bases from V and 10 bases from J, with 21 bases between. The CDR3 bases are TGTGCCAGCTCAGGTATAGGGACAACCGGGGTGTCACCCCTCCACTTT. Its protein is CASSGIGTTGVSPLHF.